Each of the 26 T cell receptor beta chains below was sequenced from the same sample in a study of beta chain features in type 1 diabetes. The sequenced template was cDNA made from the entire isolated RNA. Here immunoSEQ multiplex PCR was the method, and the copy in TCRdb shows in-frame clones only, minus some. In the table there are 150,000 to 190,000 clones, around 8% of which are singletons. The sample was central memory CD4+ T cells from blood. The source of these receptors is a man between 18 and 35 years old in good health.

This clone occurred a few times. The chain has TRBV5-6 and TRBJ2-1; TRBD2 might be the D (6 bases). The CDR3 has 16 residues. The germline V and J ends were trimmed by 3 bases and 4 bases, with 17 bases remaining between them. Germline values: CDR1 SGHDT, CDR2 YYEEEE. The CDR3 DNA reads TGTGCCAGCAGCTCGGCGTCCACTAGCAGGTACAATGAGCAGTTCTTC. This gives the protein CASSSASTSRYNEQFF.

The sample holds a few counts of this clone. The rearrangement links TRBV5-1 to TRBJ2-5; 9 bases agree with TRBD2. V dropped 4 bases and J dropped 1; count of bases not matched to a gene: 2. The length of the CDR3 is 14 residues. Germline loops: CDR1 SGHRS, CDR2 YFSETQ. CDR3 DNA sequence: TGCGCCAGCAGCACGGGACTAGCCCAAGAGACCCAGTACTTC. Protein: CASSTGLAQETQYF.

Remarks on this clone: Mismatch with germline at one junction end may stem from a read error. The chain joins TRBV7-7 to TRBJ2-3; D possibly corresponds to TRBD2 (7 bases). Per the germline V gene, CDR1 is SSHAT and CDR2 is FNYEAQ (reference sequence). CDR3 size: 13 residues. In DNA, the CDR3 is TGTGCTAGCAGCTCGGCGGGGGCGGATACGCAGTATTTT. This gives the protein CASSSAGADTQYF.

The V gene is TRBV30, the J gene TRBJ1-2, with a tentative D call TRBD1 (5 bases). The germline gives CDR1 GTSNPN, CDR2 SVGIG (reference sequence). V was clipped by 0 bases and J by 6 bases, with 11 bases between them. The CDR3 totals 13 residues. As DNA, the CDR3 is TGTGCCTGGAGTGTAGACAGAACCAATGGCTACACCTTC. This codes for CAWSVDRTNGYTF.

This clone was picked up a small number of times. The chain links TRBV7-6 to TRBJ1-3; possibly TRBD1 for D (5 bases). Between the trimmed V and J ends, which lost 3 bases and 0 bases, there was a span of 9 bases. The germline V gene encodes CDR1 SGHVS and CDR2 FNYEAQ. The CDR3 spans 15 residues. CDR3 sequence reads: CASSLGPSSGNTIYF. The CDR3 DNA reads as TGTGCCAGCAGCTTGGGGCCGAGCTCTGGAAACACCATATATTTT.

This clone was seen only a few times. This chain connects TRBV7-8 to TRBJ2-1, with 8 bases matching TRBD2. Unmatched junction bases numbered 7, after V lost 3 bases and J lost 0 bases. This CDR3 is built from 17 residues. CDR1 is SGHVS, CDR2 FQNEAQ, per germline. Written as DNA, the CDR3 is TGTGCCAGCAGCTTCTCCCAAGCGGGGGCCTCCTACAATGAGCAGTTCTTC. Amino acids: CASSFSQAGASYNEQFF.

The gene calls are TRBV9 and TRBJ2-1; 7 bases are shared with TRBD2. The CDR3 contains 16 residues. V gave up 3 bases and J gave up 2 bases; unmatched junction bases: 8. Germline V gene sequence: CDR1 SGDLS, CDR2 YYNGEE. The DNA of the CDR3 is TGTGCCAGCAGCGGTCGGACTAGTGGGGCCTACAATGAGCAGTTCTTC. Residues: CASSGRTSGAYNEQFF.

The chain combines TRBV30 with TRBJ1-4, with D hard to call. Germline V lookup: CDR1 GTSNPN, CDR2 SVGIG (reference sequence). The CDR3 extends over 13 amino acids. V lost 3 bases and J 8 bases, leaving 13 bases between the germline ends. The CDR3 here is CAWRVRGSEKLFF. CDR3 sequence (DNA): TGTGCCTGGAGGGTACGGGGTTCAGAAAAACTGTTTTTT.

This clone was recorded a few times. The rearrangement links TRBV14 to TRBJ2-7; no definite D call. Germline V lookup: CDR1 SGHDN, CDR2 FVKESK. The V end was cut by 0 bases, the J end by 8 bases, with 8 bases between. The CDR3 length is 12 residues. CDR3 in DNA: TGTGCCAGCAGCCAAGATCCCCAGAAGCAGTACTTC. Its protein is CASSQDPQKQYF.

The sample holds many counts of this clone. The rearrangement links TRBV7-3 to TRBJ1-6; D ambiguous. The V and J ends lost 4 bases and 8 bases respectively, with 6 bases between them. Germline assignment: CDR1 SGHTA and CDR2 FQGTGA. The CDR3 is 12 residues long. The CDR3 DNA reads TGTGCCAGCAGCTCTTATTATTCACCCCTCCACTTT. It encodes CASSSYYSPLHF.

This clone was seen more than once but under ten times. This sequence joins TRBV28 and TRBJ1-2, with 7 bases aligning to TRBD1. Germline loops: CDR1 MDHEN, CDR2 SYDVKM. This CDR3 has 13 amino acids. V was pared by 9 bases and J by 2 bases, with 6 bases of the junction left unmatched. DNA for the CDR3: TGTGCCAGTTACAGGGGCGTAAACTATGGCTACACCTTC. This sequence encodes CASYRGVNYGYTF.

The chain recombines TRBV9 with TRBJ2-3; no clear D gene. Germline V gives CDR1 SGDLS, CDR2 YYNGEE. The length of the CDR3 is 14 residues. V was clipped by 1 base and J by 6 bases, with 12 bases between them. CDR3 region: CASSVTSPTDTQYF. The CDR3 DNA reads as TGTGCCAGCAGCGTAACGAGCCCAACGGATACGCAGTATTTT.

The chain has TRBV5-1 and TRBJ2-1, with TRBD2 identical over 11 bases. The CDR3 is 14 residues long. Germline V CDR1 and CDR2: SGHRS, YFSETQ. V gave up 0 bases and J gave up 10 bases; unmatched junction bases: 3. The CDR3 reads CASSLGSGGEEQFF. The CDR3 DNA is TGCGCCAGCAGCTTGGGTAGCGGGGGGGAAGAGCAGTTCTTC.

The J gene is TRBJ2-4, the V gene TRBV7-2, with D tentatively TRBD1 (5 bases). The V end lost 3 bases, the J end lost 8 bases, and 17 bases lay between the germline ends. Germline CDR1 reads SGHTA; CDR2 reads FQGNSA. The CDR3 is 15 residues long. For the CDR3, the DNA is TGTGCCAGCAGCTTGGTCAGGGATGTCGGACACATTCAGTACTTC. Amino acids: CASSLVRDVGHIQYF.

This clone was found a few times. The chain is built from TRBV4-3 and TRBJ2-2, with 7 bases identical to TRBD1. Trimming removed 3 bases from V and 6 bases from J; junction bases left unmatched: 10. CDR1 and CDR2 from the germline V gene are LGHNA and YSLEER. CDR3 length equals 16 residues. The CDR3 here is CASSQNTGAQAGELFF. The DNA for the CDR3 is TGCGCCAGCAGCCAGAACACAGGGGCTCAGGCCGGGGAGCTGTTTTTT.

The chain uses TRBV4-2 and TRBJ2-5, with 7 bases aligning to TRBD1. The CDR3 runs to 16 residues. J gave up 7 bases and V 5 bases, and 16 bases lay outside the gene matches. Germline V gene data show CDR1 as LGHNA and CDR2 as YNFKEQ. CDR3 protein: CASSLGSGGPGGTQYF. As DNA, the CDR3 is TGTGCCAGCAGCTTAGGATCTGGCGGACCAGGGGGGACCCAGTACTTC.

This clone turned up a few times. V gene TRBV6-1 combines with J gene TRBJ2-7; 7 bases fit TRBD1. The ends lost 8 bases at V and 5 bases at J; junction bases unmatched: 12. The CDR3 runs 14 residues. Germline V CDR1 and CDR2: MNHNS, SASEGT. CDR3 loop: CASARQGSSHEQYF. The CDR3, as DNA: TGTGCCAGCGCAAGACAGGGCAGTAGCCACGAGCAGTACTTC.

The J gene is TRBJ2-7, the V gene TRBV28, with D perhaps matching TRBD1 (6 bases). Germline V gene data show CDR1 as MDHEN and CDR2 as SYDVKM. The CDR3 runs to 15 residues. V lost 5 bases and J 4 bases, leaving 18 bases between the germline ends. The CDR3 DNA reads TGTGCCAGCAGTCCCGGACAGATCTTCGGGTACGAGCAGTACTTC. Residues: CASSPGQIFGYEQYF.

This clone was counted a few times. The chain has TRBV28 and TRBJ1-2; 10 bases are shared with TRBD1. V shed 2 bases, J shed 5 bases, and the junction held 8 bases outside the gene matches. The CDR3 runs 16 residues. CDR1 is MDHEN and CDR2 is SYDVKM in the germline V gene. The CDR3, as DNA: TGTGCCAGCAGTTTAGCCTGGGTGGGACAGGGGTATGGCTACACCTTC. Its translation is CASSLAWVGQGYGYTF.

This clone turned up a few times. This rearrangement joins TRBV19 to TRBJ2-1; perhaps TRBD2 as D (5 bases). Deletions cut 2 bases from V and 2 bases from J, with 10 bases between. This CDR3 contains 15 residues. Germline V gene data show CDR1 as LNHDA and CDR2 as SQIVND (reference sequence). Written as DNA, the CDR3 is TGTGCCAGTAGTATATCGCGGGTCACCTACAATGAGCAGTTCTTC. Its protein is CASSISRVTYNEQFF. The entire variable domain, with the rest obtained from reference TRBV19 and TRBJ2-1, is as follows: DGGITQSPKYLFRKEGQNVTLSCEQNLNHDAMYWYRQDPGQGLRLIYYSQIVNDFQKGDIAEGYSVSREKKESFPLTVTSAQKNPTAFYLCASSISRVTYNEQFFGPGTRLTVL.

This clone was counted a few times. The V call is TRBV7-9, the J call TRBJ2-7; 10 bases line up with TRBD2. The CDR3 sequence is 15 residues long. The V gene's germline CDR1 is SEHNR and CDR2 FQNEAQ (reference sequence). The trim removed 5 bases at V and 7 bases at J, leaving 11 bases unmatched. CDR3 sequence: CASSRSGGPGGEQYF. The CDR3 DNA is TGTGCCAGCAGCCGTAGCGGGGGGCCCGGGGGGGAGCAGTACTTC.

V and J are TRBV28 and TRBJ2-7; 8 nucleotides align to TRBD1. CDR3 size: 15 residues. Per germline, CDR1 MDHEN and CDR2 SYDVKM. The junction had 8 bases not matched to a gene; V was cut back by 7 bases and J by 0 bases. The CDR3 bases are TGTGCCAGCACCCCCGGGACAGGCTACTCCTACGAGCAGTACTTC. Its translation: CASTPGTGYSYEQYF.

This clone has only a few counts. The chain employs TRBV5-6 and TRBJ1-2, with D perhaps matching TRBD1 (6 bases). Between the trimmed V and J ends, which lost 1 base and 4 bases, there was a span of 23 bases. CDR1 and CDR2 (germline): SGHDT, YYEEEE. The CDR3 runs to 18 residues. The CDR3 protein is CASSLYSGAPRALYGYTF. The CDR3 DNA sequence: TGTGCCAGCAGCTTGTATTCAGGGGCGCCTAGGGCTCTCTATGGCTACACCTTC.

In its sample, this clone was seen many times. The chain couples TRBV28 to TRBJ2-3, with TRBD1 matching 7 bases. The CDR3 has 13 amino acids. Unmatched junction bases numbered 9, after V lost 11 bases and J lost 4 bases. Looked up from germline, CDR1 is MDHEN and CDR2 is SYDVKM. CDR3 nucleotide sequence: TGTGCCTCAAAGGGGCAGGGGGCAGATACGCAGTATTTT. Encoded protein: CASKGQGADTQYF.

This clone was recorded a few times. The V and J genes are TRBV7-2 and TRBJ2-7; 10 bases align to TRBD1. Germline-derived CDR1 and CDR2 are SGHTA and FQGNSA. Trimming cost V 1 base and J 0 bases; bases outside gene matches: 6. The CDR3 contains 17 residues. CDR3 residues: CASSLEDRGSISYEQYF. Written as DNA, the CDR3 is TGTGCCAGCAGCTTAGAGGACAGGGGGTCTATCTCCTACGAGCAGTACTTC. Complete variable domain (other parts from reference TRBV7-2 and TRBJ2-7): GAGVSQSPSNKVTEKGKDVELRCDPISGHTALYWYRQSLGQGLEFLIYFQGNSAPDKSGLPSDRFSAERTGGSVSTLTIQRTQQEDSAVYLCASSLEDRGSISYEQYFGPGTRLTVT.

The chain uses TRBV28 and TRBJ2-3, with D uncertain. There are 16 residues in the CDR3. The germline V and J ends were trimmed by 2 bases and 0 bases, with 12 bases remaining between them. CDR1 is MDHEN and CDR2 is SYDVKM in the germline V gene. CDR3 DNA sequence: TGTGCCAGCAGTTTACCCTTTGCGGTGAGCACAGATACGCAGTATTTT. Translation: CASSLPFAVSTDTQYF.